This T cell receptor (beta chain) was captured by sequencing in a study of chemoradiotherapy in HPV16-positive cancers. Looking at the study overall: A couple of HPV16-positive patients' cells yielded candidate HPV-specific clones and common motifs.

The CDR3 is 13 amino acids. The germline V gene has CDR1 MDHEN and CDR2 SYDVKM. With 3 bases removed from V and 4 bases from J, the gap between germline ends came to 9 bases. Assay used: immunoSEQ multiplex PCR; TCRdb lists only in-frame clones, some missing. This sample has around 9,700 clones, with roughly 72% found just once. This TCR derives from a human donor with HPV-associated anogenital cancer. V gene TRBV28 combines with J gene TRBJ1-2; D is perhaps TRBD1 (5 bases). The material was obtained from a patient who underwent chemoradiotherapy. The CDR3 sequence is CASSFAGIYGYTF. CDR3 coding DNA: TGTGCCAGCAGTTTTGCAGGGATCTATGGCTACACCTTC.